The 32 T cell receptor beta chains below all came from one sample that was sequenced in a study of cytomegalovirus exposure and HLA in healthy donors. PCR involved 60 Vbeta and 13 Jbeta primers. TCRdb's table, derived via immunoSEQ multiplex PCR, lists solely in-frame clones and lacks some. Here the sample spans 120,000 or so clones, around 82% being singletons. Sequenced: PBMCs. These receptors originate from a female donor in good health and CMV-seronegative.

The chain combines TRBV6-1 with TRBJ2-1, with 13 bases lining up with TRBD2. V lost 4 bases, J lost 10 bases, and 7 bases stayed unmatched. The CDR3 length is 15 residues. Germline-derived CDR1 and CDR2 are MNHNS and SASEGT. The CDR3 DNA is TGTGCCAGCAGTGGGGGACTAGCGGGATTTCGGGAGCAGTTCTTC. Translation gives CASSGGLAGFREQFF.

A note on this clone: The junction and the germline gene differ at one end; a read error may be behind it. This sequence joins TRBV5-6 and TRBJ2-6; weak D call: TRBD1 (6 bases). CDR3 size: 16 residues. In germline, CDR1 is SGHDT, CDR2 YYEEEE. The CDR3 nucleotides read TGTGCCAGCAGCCCTACAGGGACCCCTGGGGCCAACGGCCTGACTTTC. Its protein is CASSPTGTPGANGLTF.

Here the CDR3 DNA reads TGTGCCATCAGGGCATCGACAGACTACGAGCAGTACTTC. This codes for CAIRASTDYEQYF. The chain couples TRBV10-3 to TRBJ2-7; the D gene is possibly TRBD1 (5 bases). V shed 6 bases and J shed 3 bases, with 12 bases lying between them. Germline V gives CDR1 ENHRY, CDR2 SYGVKD. The CDR3 covers 13 residues.

This clone was detected once. The chain is built from TRBV6-6 and TRBJ2-2; 8 bases match TRBD1. CDR3 length equals 15 residues. V lost 5 bases to trimming and J lost 6 bases; unmatched junction nucleotides: 8. CDR1 is MNHNY and CDR2 is SVGAGI in the germline V gene (reference sequence). The CDR3 region is CASSPRGQDAGELFF. The CDR3 bases are TGTGCCAGCAGTCCGCGGGGACAGGACGCCGGGGAGCTGTTTTTT.

The chain couples TRBV19 to TRBJ1-6, with D possibly TRBD1 on 5 matching bases. V was shortened by 5 bases and J by 9 bases, with 23 bases between the two germline ends. Germline V gene lookup returns CDR1 LNHDA and CDR2 SQIVND (reference sequence). The CDR3 contains 17 residues. CDR3 sequence (DNA): TGTGCCAGTAGTGCATGGGTGGGGCCTTCAAGGGGTTCACCCCTCCACTTT. Its protein is CASSAWVGPSRGSPLHF. Drawing the rest from reference TRBV19 and TRBJ1-6, the complete variable domain is DGGITQSPKYLFRKEGQNVTLSCEQNLNHDAMYWYRQDPGQGLRLIYYSQIVNDFQKGDIAEGYSVSREKKESFPLTVTSAQKNPTAFYLCASSAWVGPSRGSPLHFGNGTRLTVT.

This clone was detected only once. The chain couples TRBV5-5 to TRBJ1-2; TRBD1 agrees at 12 bases. CDR1 and CDR2 from the germline V gene are SGHKS and YYEKEE (reference sequence). The CDR3 consists of 15 residues. Trimming at V came to 4 bases and at J to 6 bases, leaving 7 bases not matched to a gene. CDR3 amino acids: CASSARDRGRDGYTF. The DNA for the CDR3 is TGTGCCAGCAGCGCAAGGGACAGGGGGCGAGATGGCTACACCTTC.

As for this clone: An end of the junction does not agree with germline; a read error may underlie this. The chain carries TRBV6-1 and TRBJ1-1; maybe TRBD1 (6 bases). The CDR3 has 11 amino acids. Per germline, CDR1 MNHNS and CDR2 SASEGT. CDR3 in DNA: TGTGCCTCACAGGGAGGGGCTGAGGCTTTCTTT. Translating gives CASQGGAEAFF.

V and J are TRBV15 and TRBJ2-3; 10 nucleotides line up with TRBD2. The CDR3 has 16 amino acids. Germline V CDR1 and CDR2: LNHNV, YYDKDF (reference sequence). V lost 1 base, J lost 6 bases, and 7 bases stayed unmatched. The CDR3 region is CATSRVQRGGLDTQYF. CDR3 nucleotide sequence: TGTGCCACCAGCAGAGTCCAGCGGGGGGGCTTGGATACGCAGTATTTT.

The chain uses TRBV29-1 and TRBJ1-1; D possibly corresponds to TRBD1 (5 bases). The V end was cut by 4 bases, the J end by 8 bases, with 17 bases between. CDR1 and CDR2 (germline): SQVTM, ANQGSEA. The CDR3 is made up of 13 amino acids. The CDR3: CSVVLRLAGEAFF. DNA of the CDR3: TGCAGCGTTGTTTTGAGGTTGGCAGGGGAAGCTTTCTTT.

The chain combines TRBV7-6 with TRBJ2-7, with a weak D call TRBD1 (5 bases). CDR1 and CDR2 (germline): SGHVS, FNYEAQ. The ends were cut back, 4 bases at V and 0 bases at J, with 10 bases in the middle. CDR3 length equals 14 residues. The CDR3 protein is CASSSAGSSYEQYF. CDR3 nucleotide sequence: TGTGCCAGCAGCTCGGCAGGGTCCTCCTACGAGCAGTACTTC.

The V and J genes are TRBV10-3 and TRBJ1-3, with D possibly TRBD1 on 5 matching bases. This CDR3 region has 13 residues. Germline V gene lookup returns CDR1 ENHRY and CDR2 SYGVKD. V was clipped by 7 bases and J by 8 bases, with 15 bases between them. The CDR3 bases are TGTGCCATCATGGGGGGGGGAGGAGACACCATATATTTT. Its translation: CAIMGGGGDTIYF.

The rearrangement uses TRBV5-1 and TRBJ1-1; 8 nucleotides agree with TRBD1. J was trimmed by 0 bases and V by 4 bases; bases with no gene match: 14. Per germline, CDR1 SGHRS and CDR2 YFSETQ. The CDR3 loop spans 18 amino acids. This CDR3 reads CASSTSWQGARMNTEAFF. CDR3 sequence (DNA): TGCGCCAGCAGCACCTCCTGGCAGGGGGCCCGAATGAACACTGAAGCTTTCTTT.

This chain connects TRBV9 to TRBJ2-1; perhaps TRBD1 as D (5 bases). V was shortened by 3 bases and J by 1 base, with 5 bases between the two germline ends. CDR1 SGDLS and CDR2 YYNGEE come from the germline V gene. There are 13 residues in the CDR3. CDR3 amino acids: CASSEGSYNEQFF. As DNA, the CDR3 is TGTGCCAGCAGCGAGGGGTCCTACAATGAGCAGTTCTTC.

This chain links TRBV11-1 with TRBJ2-3; the D gene is possibly TRBD1 (6 bases). With 1 base removed from V and 2 bases from J, the gap between germline ends came to 10 bases. CDR1 is SGHAT and CDR2 is FQDESV in the germline V gene (reference sequence). This CDR3 is 15 amino acids long. The CDR3 loop is CASSLGQAHTDTQYF. In DNA, the CDR3 is TGTGCCAGCAGCTTAGGACAGGCTCACACAGATACGCAGTATTTT.

The chain uses TRBV7-9 and TRBJ2-2, with D perhaps TRBD1 (5 bases). The CDR3 extends over 14 amino acids. With 5 bases removed from V and 3 bases from J, the gap between germline ends came to 10 bases. Germline CDR1 is SEHNR and CDR2 is FQNEAQ (reference sequence). The CDR3 nucleotides read TGTGCCAGCAGCCCCAGGGCCGACACCGGGGAGCTGTTTTTT. It is translated as CASSPRADTGELFF.

V gene TRBV9 combines with J gene TRBJ1-4; unclear D gene. The CDR3 loop spans 14 amino acids. The V end was cut by 0 bases, the J end by 7 bases, with 10 bases between. Germline V gene sequence: CDR1 SGDLS, CDR2 YYNGEE. The DNA for the CDR3 is TGTGCCAGCAGCGTAGAGGGAGAGGGTGAAAAACTGTTTTTT. This translates into CASSVEGEGEKLFF. Complete variable domain (other parts from reference TRBV9 and TRBJ1-4): DSGVTQTPKHLITATGQRVTLRCSPRSGDLSVYWYQQSLDQGLQFLIQYYNGEERAKGNILERFSAQQFPDLHSELNLSSLELGDSALYFCASSVEGEGEKLFFGSGTQLSVL.

The J gene is TRBJ2-7, the V gene TRBV7-9, with TRBD1 matching 10 bases. V shed 5 bases and J 6 bases; nucleotides not matched to a gene: 10. This CDR3 is built from 15 residues. The germline V gene has CDR1 SEHNR and CDR2 FQNEAQ (reference sequence). CDR3 in DNA: TGTGCCAGCAGCCGCCGACAGGGGGCGTGGGTCGAGCAGTACTTC. Encoded protein: CASSRRQGAWVEQYF. Full variable domain (outside the CDR3, taken from reference TRBV7-9 and TRBJ2-7): DTGVSQNPRHKITKRGQNVTFRCDPISEHNRLYWYRQTLGQGPEFLTYFQNEAQLEKSRLLSDRFSAERPKGSFSTLEIQRTEQGDSAMYLCASSRRQGAWVEQYFGPGTRLTVT.

The rearrangement links TRBV4-1 to TRBJ2-3, with TRBD2 matching 14 bases. The germline CDR1 and CDR2 sequences are MGHRA and YSYEKL. V lost 0 bases, J lost 5 bases, and 10 bases stayed unmatched. CDR3 length equals 19 residues. The CDR3 here is CASSQESPTSGGAGDTQYF. For the CDR3, the DNA is TGCGCCAGCAGCCAAGAATCGCCGACTAGCGGGGGGGCTGGAGATACGCAGTATTTT.

The genes are TRBV28 and TRBJ1-2; 8 positions match TRBD1. This CDR3 comprises 17 residues. J lost 3 bases, V lost 3 bases, and 12 bases had no gene match. Germline CDR1 and CDR2: MDHEN and SYDVKM. Here the CDR3 DNA reads TGTGCCAGCAGTTTTGGGCTAAGACAGGGGAGGGACTATGGCTACACCTTC. This sequence encodes CASSFGLRQGRDYGYTF.

V and J are TRBV2 and TRBJ1-5; unclear D gene. The CDR3 loop spans 13 amino acids. V gave up 6 bases and J gave up 2 bases, with 8 bases separating them. Germline CDR1 reads SNHLY; CDR2 reads FYNNEI. The CDR3 is CASSARGNQPQHF. The CDR3 nucleotides read TGTGCCAGCAGCGCACGGGGCAATCAGCCCCAGCATTTT. Full variable domain (rest looked up from reference TRBV2 and TRBJ1-5): EPEVTQTPSHQVTQMGQEVILRCVPISNHLYFYWYRQILGQKVEFLVSFYNNEISEKSEIFDDQFSVERPDGSNFTLKIRSTKLEDSAMYFCASSARGNQPQHFGDGTRLSIL.

The chain is built from TRBV27 and TRBJ2-7, with TRBD1 matching over 7 bases. From germline, CDR1 is MNHEY and CDR2 SMNVEV (reference sequence). V gave up 8 bases and J gave up 5 bases; unmatched junction bases: 9. The CDR3 runs 13 residues. In DNA form, the CDR3 reads TGTGCCAGCCGCCTAGGGACAGTCAACGAGCAGTACTTC. Translated: CASRLGTVNEQYF.

The rearrangement joins TRBV2 to TRBJ1-5; the match to TRBD1 covers 9 bases. This CDR3 spans 16 amino acids. V shed 4 bases and J 0 bases; nucleotides not matched to a gene: 4. Germline V gives CDR1 SNHLY, CDR2 FYNNEI. As DNA, the CDR3 is TGTGCCAGCAGTGCGCGGGACAGGGTTAGCAATCAGCCCCAGCATTTT. Translation: CASSARDRVSNQPQHF.

The chain carries TRBV28 and TRBJ1-5, with no clear D. Germline-derived CDR1 and CDR2 are MDHEN and SYDVKM. This CDR3 spans 11 amino acids. V was pared by 2 bases and J by 11 bases, with 7 bases between. This CDR3 is CASSLREAQHF. CDR3 DNA: TGTGCCAGCAGTTTACGGGAGGCCCAGCATTTT.

The chain is built from TRBV11-1 and TRBJ2-1; perhaps TRBD2 as D (5 bases). The germline CDR1 and CDR2 sequences are SGHAT and FQDESV (reference sequence). The ends were cut back, 1 base at V and 9 bases at J, with 7 bases in the middle. This CDR3 spans 12 amino acids. CDR3 in amino acids: CASSLGRGEQFF. The CDR3 nucleotides read TGTGCCAGCAGCTTAGGCCGGGGTGAGCAGTTCTTC.

The chain joins TRBV28 to TRBJ1-2; D ambiguous. This CDR3 comprises 14 residues. Germline CDR1 MDHEN, CDR2 SYDVKM. V dropped 2 bases and J dropped 1 base, with 8 bases sitting between them. DNA for the CDR3: TGTGCCAGCAGTTTAGTCGCAGATAACTATGGCTACACCTTC. Protein sequence: CASSLVADNYGYTF.

This clone turned up a few times. V usage is TRBV7-9 and J usage is TRBJ1-1, with 9 bases that match TRBD1. This CDR3 is 15 amino acids long. Germline values: CDR1 SEHNR, CDR2 FQNEAQ (reference sequence). V dropped 1 base and J dropped 1; count of bases not matched to a gene: 1. The chain's CDR3 is CASSLGTGENTEAFF. CDR3 in DNA: TGTGCCAGCAGCTTAGGGACAGGGGAGAACACTGAAGCTTTCTTT.

The chain carries TRBV11-1 and TRBJ1-1, with 7 bases identical to TRBD1. Germline CDR1 and CDR2: SGHAT and FQDESV (reference sequence). CDR3 size: 13 residues. Germline trimming cut 6 bases from V and 6 bases from J; bases unmatched to any gene: 7. The CDR3 DNA reads TGTGCCAGCAGGAAGACAGGGACCGCTGAAGCTTTCTTT. Translating it yields CASRKTGTAEAFF.

This chain joins TRBV6-5 and TRBJ2-2; TRBD2 matches at 8 bases. The germline gives CDR1 MNHEY, CDR2 SVGAGI. Trimming at V came to 4 bases and at J to 5 bases, leaving 6 bases not matched to a gene. The CDR3 runs to 15 residues. CDR3 amino acids: CASSSGGGRTGELFF. In nucleotides, the CDR3 is TGTGCCAGCAGTTCAGGCGGGGGGCGGACCGGGGAGCTGTTTTTT.

V usage is TRBV5-5 and J usage is TRBJ1-2; 7 positions match TRBD1. The junction had 8 bases not matched to a gene; V was cut back by 2 bases and J by 4 bases. The CDR3 covers 15 residues. Per germline, CDR1 SGHKS and CDR2 YYEKEE (reference sequence). CDR3 sequence reads: CASSFQGGGTYGYTF. The CDR3 DNA sequence: TGTGCCAGCAGCTTTCAGGGGGGCGGAACCTATGGCTACACCTTC.

CDR3 in amino acids: CASSRAAPRQGWETQYF. The DNA of the CDR3 is TGTGCCAGCAGCCGAGCCGCCCCGAGGCAGGGATGGGAGACCCAGTACTTC. The rearrangement uses TRBV14 and TRBJ2-5; perhaps TRBD1 as D (5 bases). Germline V gene lookup returns CDR1 SGHDN and CDR2 FVKESK. The CDR3 length is 17 residues. V lost 4 bases, J lost 5 bases, and 23 bases lay in between.

This chain uses TRBV11-2 with TRBJ2-3; possible D gene TRBD1, 5 bases. The V gene lost 2 bases and the J gene lost 5 bases, with 11 bases spanning the gap. The CDR3 totals 14 residues. CDR1 is SGHAT and CDR2 is FQNNGV in the germline V gene. CDR3 region: CASSLWGRKDTQYF. CDR3 bases: TGTGCCAGCAGCTTATGGGGCCGGAAAGATACGCAGTATTTT.

The chain carries TRBV27 and TRBJ2-4; tentatively, D is TRBD2 (5 bases). Germline CDR1 is MNHEY and CDR2 is SMNVEV (reference sequence). The CDR3 contains 15 residues. With 5 bases removed from V and 1 base from J, the gap between germline ends came to 12 bases. CDR3 protein: CASSGLGAAKNIQYF. The CDR3 DNA reads as TGTGCCAGCAGTGGGCTGGGAGCGGCCAAAAACATTCAGTACTTC.